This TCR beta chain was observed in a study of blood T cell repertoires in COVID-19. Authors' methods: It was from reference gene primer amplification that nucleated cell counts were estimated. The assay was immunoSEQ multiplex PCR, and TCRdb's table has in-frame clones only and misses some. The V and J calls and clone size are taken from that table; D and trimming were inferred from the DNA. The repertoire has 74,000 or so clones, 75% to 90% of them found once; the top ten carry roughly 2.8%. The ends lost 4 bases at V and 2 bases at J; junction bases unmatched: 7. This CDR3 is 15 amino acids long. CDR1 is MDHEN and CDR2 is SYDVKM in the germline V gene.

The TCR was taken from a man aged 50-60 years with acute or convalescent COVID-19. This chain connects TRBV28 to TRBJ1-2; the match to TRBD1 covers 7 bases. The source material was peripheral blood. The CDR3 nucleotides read TGTGCCAGCAGTTCCCCCCAGACAGGGAACTATGGCTACACCTTC. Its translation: CASSSPQTGNYGYTF.